These 22 T cell receptor beta chains share one sample of origin, sequenced in a study of cytomegalovirus exposure and HLA in healthy donors. PCR was performed using 60 Vbeta and 13 Jbeta primers. The method was immunoSEQ multiplex PCR; TCRdb's version includes in-frame clones alone and lacks a portion of them. The repertoire has 200,000 to 250,000 clones, approximately 80% of them found once; the top ten carry more than 0.6%. The sequenced sample consisted of PBMCs. The receptors originated from a boy aged 2 to 10 in good health and CMV-seronegative.

V is TRBV2 and J is TRBJ1-2; D perhaps matches TRBD1 (6 bases). In germline, CDR1 is SNHLY, CDR2 FYNNEI. Trimming took off 2 bases at V and 7 bases at J, with 20 bases between the two ends. This CDR3 comprises 16 residues. CDR3: CASSESVAGTSSGYTF. CDR3 sequence (DNA): TGTGCCAGCAGTGAATCGGTGGCAGGGACATCCTCTGGCTACACCTTC.

The chain joins TRBV29-1 to TRBJ2-7, with no clear D. The germline V and J ends were trimmed by 6 bases and 4 bases, with 10 bases remaining between them. Germline V gene data show CDR1 as SQVTM and CDR2 as ANQGSEA. CDR3 length: 11 amino acids. In DNA, the CDR3 is TGCAGCGTACATTTCGGGTACGAGCAGTACTTC. Translated, it gives CSVHFGYEQYF.

The V call is TRBV30, the J call TRBJ2-7; TRBD1 matches at 9 bases. The length of the CDR3 is 14 residues. J gave up 4 bases and V 3 bases, and 7 bases lay outside the gene matches. CDR1 GTSNPN and CDR2 SVGIG come from the germline V gene (reference sequence). The CDR3 DNA reads TGTGCCTGGAGCTTGGACAGGGGTTTGTACGAGCAGTACTTC. Translated, it gives CAWSLDRGLYEQYF.

This clone was found a few times. A read error may produce the germline difference seen at one junction end. The rearrangement uses TRBV13 and TRBJ1-2, with D tentatively TRBD1 (5 bases). CDR3 length equals 13 residues. Germline V gene data show CDR1 as PRHDT and CDR2 as FYEKMQ (reference sequence). CDR3: CASSLGRQYDYTF. For the CDR3, the DNA is TGTGCCAGCAGCTTAGGCCGACAGTATGACTACACCTTC. Full variable domain (outside the CDR3, taken from reference TRBV13 and TRBJ1-2): AAGVIQSPRHLIKEKRETATLKCYPIPRHDTVYWYQQGPGQDPQFLISFYEKMQSDKGSIPDRFSAQQFSDYHSELNMSSLELGDSALYFCASSLGRQYDYTFGSGTRLTVV.

This clone was observed once. The chain has TRBV7-3 and TRBJ2-7; 9 bases are shared with TRBD1. The CDR3 length is 13 residues. With 5 bases clipped from V and 6 bases from J, the junction kept 5 bases outside the gene matches. Germline V gives CDR1 SGHTA, CDR2 FQGTGA. Written as DNA, the CDR3 is TGTGCCAGCAGCACCAGACAGGGGGGCGAGCAGTACTTC. It codes for CASSTRQGGEQYF.

The chain has TRBV25-1 and TRBJ1-2; 9 nucleotides line up with TRBD1. J gave up 2 bases and V 0 bases, and 4 bases lay outside the gene matches. In germline, CDR1 is MGHDK, CDR2 SYGVNS. The CDR3 has 16 amino acids. The CDR3 region has the DNA TGTGCCAGCAGTGAATACGCTGGACAGGGGAACTATGGCTACACCTTC. This sequence encodes CASSEYAGQGNYGYTF.

The genes are TRBV6-5 and TRBJ2-3; the D gene is possibly TRBD1 (7 bases). Germline values: CDR1 MNHEY, CDR2 SVGAGI. The CDR3 sequence is 14 residues long. V gave up 10 bases and J gave up 4 bases, with 18 bases separating them. The CDR3 protein is CATSRQGGPDTQYF. DNA for the CDR3: TGTGCCACCAGCCGGCAGGGGGGCCCAGATACGCAGTATTTT.

The chain couples TRBV6-5 to TRBJ1-2; TRBD1 agrees at 11 bases. Germline lookup yields CDR1 MNHEY and CDR2 SVGAGI. With 2 bases clipped from V and 5 bases from J, the junction kept 4 bases outside the gene matches. The CDR3 is 15 residues long. The CDR3 spells CASSYAGTGGYGYTF. As DNA, the CDR3 is TGTGCCAGCAGTTACGCCGGGACAGGGGGATATGGCTACACCTTC.

The chain carries TRBV7-9 and TRBJ1-2, with D perhaps TRBD1 (5 bases). This CDR3 contains 14 residues. From germline, CDR1 is SEHNR and CDR2 FQNEAQ (reference sequence). Trimming stripped 1 base from V and 7 bases from J, with 13 bases between. CDR3 residues: CASSLGGGDRGYTF. As DNA, the CDR3 is TGTGCCAGCAGCTTAGGCGGGGGTGATCGTGGCTACACCTTC.

The gene calls are TRBV19 and TRBJ1-2; TRBD1 agrees at 8 bases. The CDR3 is made up of 14 amino acids. J lost 3 bases, V lost 6 bases, and 6 bases had no gene match. CDR1 and CDR2 (germline): LNHDA, SQIVND (reference sequence). The CDR3 DNA sequence: TGTGCCAGTAGCAACAGGGGGGACGACTATGGCTACACCTTC. It encodes CASSNRGDDYGYTF.

The chain is built from TRBV29-1 and TRBJ2-7; 8 bases agree with TRBD1. This CDR3 is 13 amino acids long. The germline CDR1 and CDR2 sequences are SQVTM and ANQGSEA. Trimming took 5 bases from V and 6 from J; bases not matched to a gene: 9. The CDR3 nucleotides are TGCAGCGTTATCACGGACAGGGTTACCGAGCAGTACTTC. It translates to CSVITDRVTEQYF.

This clone was seen a handful of times. This chain links TRBV13 with TRBJ2-1; perhaps TRBD2 as D (6 bases). Germline lookup yields CDR1 PRHDT and CDR2 FYEKMQ (reference sequence). The CDR3 contains 13 residues. The V and J ends lost 3 bases and 5 bases respectively, with 8 bases between them. The CDR3 here is CASSFGGDNEQFF. In nucleotides, the CDR3 is TGTGCCAGCAGCTTCGGGGGAGACAATGAGCAGTTCTTC.

This clone appeared once. This rearrangement joins TRBV6-1 to TRBJ2-2, with D perhaps matching TRBD2 (5 bases). V lost 4 bases, J lost 2 bases, and 11 bases lay in between. The germline V gene encodes CDR1 MNHNS and CDR2 SASEGT. This CDR3 spans 15 amino acids. For the CDR3, the DNA is TGTGCCAGCAGTGTAAGCTCGGGAAACACCGGGGAGCTGTTTTTT. Its translation is CASSVSSGNTGELFF.

The chain links TRBV27 to TRBJ2-7; possibly TRBD1 for D (5 bases). V was shortened by 5 bases and J by 1 base, with 15 bases between the two germline ends. The CDR3 sequence is 15 residues long. CDR1 and CDR2 (germline): MNHEY, SMNVEV (reference sequence). The chain's CDR3 is CASSRQRIRSYEQYF. CDR3 in DNA: TGTGCCAGCAGTAGACAGAGAATTCGTTCCTACGAGCAGTACTTC.

V is TRBV30 and J is TRBJ2-7, with 7 positions matching TRBD1. Germline CDR1 reads GTSNPN; CDR2 reads SVGIG (reference sequence). V dropped 4 bases and J dropped 5; count of bases not matched to a gene: 8. The CDR3 is 13 amino acids. The CDR3 loop is CAWNIQGSHEQYF. CDR3 sequence (DNA): TGTGCCTGGAATATACAGGGGTCCCACGAGCAGTACTTC.

The rearrangement joins TRBV6-1 to TRBJ2-7; possible D gene TRBD2, 6 bases. CDR1 is MNHNS, CDR2 SASEGT, per germline. V lost 2 bases and J 6 bases, leaving 23 bases between the germline ends. The CDR3 sequence is 17 residues long. This chain's CDR3 is CASSELGPGDPSREQYF. For the CDR3, the DNA is TGTGCCAGCAGTGAACTCGGCCCGGGGGACCCTAGCCGCGAGCAGTACTTC.

DNA for the CDR3: TGTGCCACCAGCCGGACAGGGGGCGAGCAGTACTTC. Protein: CATSRTGGEQYF. The chain recombines TRBV15 with TRBJ2-7; 10 bases match TRBD1. This CDR3 is built from 12 residues. In germline, CDR1 is LNHNV, CDR2 YYDKDF (reference sequence). V lost 5 bases to trimming and J lost 6 bases; unmatched junction nucleotides: 1.

The V and J genes are TRBV6-4 and TRBJ1-1; TRBD1 aligns across 8 bases. This CDR3 comprises 17 residues. V lost 7 bases, J lost 1 base, and 14 bases stayed unmatched. Germline CDR1 and CDR2: MRHNA and SNTAGT. The CDR3 sequence is CASNLTDRGAQNTEAFF. DNA of the CDR3: TGTGCCAGCAATCTCACAGACAGGGGCGCGCAGAACACTGAAGCTTTCTTT.

This clone is a singleton in its sample. The chain couples TRBV4-1 to TRBJ2-6, with 11 bases matching TRBD1. Germline-derived CDR1 and CDR2 are MGHRA and YSYEKL. V lost 5 bases and J lost 4; bases outside the gene matches: 10. The CDR3 has 18 amino acids. The CDR3 protein is CASSTSGTGGYGANVLTF. As DNA, the CDR3 is TGCGCCAGCAGCACCTCCGGGACAGGGGGTTACGGGGCCAACGTCCTGACTTTC.

The chain joins TRBV11-3 to TRBJ1-2; TRBD1 aligns across 8 bases. Germline assignment: CDR1 SGHNT and CDR2 YENEEA. This CDR3 has 16 amino acids. The V segment lost 5 bases and the J segment 6 bases; nucleotides outside the gene matches: 14. The CDR3: CASSTHPDRAANGYTF. The CDR3, as DNA: TGTGCCAGCAGCACCCACCCGGACAGGGCCGCCAATGGCTACACCTTC. Full variable domain (remainder filled in from reference TRBV11-3 and TRBJ1-2): EAGVVQSPRYKIIEKKQPVAFWCNPISGHNTLYWYLQNLGQGPELLIRYENEEAVDDSQLPKDRFSAERLKGVDSTLKIQPAELGDSAVYLCASSTHPDRAANGYTFGSGTRLTVV.

This chain links TRBV6-5 with TRBJ2-5, with 10 bases matching TRBD1. The germline V gene encodes CDR1 MNHEY and CDR2 SVGAGI. The ends lost 4 bases at V and 2 bases at J; junction bases unmatched: 7. The CDR3 loop spans 16 amino acids. The CDR3 reads CASSSLDRGLQETQYF. In nucleotides, the CDR3 is TGTGCCAGCAGTTCTTTGGACAGGGGGTTGCAAGAGACCCAGTACTTC.

Here the CDR3 DNA reads TGTGCCAGTAATCGTCCCGGGGAAAAACTGTTTTTT. Residues: CASNRPGEKLFF. The chain joins TRBV19 to TRBJ1-4, with no clear D. This CDR3 is 12 amino acids long. Germline V CDR1 and CDR2: LNHDA, SQIVND (reference sequence). Trimming shortened V by 7 bases and J by 8 bases, and 11 bases separated the two germline ends.